The source of this TCR beta chain is a study of T cell responses to AZD1222 COVID-19 vaccine. The sample holds one count of this clone. Germline V gene lookup returns CDR1 GTSNPN and CDR2 SVGIG (reference sequence). V gave up 2 bases and J gave up 3 bases, with 7 bases separating them. There are 12 residues in the CDR3. This table comes from immunoSEQ multiplex PCR, and its TCRdb copy is limited to in-frame clones, with some not included. The profile shows about 270,000 clones, 94% of them singletons. The sample consisted of peripheral blood, taken 28 days after the second AZD1222 dose. The V call is TRBV30, the J call TRBJ1-2; no reliable D call. The clonotype was recovered from an adult who received the AZD1222 COVID-19 vaccine. CDR3: CAWSTLYYGYTF. The CDR3 DNA reads TGTGCCTGGAGTACCTTATACTATGGCTACACCTTC.